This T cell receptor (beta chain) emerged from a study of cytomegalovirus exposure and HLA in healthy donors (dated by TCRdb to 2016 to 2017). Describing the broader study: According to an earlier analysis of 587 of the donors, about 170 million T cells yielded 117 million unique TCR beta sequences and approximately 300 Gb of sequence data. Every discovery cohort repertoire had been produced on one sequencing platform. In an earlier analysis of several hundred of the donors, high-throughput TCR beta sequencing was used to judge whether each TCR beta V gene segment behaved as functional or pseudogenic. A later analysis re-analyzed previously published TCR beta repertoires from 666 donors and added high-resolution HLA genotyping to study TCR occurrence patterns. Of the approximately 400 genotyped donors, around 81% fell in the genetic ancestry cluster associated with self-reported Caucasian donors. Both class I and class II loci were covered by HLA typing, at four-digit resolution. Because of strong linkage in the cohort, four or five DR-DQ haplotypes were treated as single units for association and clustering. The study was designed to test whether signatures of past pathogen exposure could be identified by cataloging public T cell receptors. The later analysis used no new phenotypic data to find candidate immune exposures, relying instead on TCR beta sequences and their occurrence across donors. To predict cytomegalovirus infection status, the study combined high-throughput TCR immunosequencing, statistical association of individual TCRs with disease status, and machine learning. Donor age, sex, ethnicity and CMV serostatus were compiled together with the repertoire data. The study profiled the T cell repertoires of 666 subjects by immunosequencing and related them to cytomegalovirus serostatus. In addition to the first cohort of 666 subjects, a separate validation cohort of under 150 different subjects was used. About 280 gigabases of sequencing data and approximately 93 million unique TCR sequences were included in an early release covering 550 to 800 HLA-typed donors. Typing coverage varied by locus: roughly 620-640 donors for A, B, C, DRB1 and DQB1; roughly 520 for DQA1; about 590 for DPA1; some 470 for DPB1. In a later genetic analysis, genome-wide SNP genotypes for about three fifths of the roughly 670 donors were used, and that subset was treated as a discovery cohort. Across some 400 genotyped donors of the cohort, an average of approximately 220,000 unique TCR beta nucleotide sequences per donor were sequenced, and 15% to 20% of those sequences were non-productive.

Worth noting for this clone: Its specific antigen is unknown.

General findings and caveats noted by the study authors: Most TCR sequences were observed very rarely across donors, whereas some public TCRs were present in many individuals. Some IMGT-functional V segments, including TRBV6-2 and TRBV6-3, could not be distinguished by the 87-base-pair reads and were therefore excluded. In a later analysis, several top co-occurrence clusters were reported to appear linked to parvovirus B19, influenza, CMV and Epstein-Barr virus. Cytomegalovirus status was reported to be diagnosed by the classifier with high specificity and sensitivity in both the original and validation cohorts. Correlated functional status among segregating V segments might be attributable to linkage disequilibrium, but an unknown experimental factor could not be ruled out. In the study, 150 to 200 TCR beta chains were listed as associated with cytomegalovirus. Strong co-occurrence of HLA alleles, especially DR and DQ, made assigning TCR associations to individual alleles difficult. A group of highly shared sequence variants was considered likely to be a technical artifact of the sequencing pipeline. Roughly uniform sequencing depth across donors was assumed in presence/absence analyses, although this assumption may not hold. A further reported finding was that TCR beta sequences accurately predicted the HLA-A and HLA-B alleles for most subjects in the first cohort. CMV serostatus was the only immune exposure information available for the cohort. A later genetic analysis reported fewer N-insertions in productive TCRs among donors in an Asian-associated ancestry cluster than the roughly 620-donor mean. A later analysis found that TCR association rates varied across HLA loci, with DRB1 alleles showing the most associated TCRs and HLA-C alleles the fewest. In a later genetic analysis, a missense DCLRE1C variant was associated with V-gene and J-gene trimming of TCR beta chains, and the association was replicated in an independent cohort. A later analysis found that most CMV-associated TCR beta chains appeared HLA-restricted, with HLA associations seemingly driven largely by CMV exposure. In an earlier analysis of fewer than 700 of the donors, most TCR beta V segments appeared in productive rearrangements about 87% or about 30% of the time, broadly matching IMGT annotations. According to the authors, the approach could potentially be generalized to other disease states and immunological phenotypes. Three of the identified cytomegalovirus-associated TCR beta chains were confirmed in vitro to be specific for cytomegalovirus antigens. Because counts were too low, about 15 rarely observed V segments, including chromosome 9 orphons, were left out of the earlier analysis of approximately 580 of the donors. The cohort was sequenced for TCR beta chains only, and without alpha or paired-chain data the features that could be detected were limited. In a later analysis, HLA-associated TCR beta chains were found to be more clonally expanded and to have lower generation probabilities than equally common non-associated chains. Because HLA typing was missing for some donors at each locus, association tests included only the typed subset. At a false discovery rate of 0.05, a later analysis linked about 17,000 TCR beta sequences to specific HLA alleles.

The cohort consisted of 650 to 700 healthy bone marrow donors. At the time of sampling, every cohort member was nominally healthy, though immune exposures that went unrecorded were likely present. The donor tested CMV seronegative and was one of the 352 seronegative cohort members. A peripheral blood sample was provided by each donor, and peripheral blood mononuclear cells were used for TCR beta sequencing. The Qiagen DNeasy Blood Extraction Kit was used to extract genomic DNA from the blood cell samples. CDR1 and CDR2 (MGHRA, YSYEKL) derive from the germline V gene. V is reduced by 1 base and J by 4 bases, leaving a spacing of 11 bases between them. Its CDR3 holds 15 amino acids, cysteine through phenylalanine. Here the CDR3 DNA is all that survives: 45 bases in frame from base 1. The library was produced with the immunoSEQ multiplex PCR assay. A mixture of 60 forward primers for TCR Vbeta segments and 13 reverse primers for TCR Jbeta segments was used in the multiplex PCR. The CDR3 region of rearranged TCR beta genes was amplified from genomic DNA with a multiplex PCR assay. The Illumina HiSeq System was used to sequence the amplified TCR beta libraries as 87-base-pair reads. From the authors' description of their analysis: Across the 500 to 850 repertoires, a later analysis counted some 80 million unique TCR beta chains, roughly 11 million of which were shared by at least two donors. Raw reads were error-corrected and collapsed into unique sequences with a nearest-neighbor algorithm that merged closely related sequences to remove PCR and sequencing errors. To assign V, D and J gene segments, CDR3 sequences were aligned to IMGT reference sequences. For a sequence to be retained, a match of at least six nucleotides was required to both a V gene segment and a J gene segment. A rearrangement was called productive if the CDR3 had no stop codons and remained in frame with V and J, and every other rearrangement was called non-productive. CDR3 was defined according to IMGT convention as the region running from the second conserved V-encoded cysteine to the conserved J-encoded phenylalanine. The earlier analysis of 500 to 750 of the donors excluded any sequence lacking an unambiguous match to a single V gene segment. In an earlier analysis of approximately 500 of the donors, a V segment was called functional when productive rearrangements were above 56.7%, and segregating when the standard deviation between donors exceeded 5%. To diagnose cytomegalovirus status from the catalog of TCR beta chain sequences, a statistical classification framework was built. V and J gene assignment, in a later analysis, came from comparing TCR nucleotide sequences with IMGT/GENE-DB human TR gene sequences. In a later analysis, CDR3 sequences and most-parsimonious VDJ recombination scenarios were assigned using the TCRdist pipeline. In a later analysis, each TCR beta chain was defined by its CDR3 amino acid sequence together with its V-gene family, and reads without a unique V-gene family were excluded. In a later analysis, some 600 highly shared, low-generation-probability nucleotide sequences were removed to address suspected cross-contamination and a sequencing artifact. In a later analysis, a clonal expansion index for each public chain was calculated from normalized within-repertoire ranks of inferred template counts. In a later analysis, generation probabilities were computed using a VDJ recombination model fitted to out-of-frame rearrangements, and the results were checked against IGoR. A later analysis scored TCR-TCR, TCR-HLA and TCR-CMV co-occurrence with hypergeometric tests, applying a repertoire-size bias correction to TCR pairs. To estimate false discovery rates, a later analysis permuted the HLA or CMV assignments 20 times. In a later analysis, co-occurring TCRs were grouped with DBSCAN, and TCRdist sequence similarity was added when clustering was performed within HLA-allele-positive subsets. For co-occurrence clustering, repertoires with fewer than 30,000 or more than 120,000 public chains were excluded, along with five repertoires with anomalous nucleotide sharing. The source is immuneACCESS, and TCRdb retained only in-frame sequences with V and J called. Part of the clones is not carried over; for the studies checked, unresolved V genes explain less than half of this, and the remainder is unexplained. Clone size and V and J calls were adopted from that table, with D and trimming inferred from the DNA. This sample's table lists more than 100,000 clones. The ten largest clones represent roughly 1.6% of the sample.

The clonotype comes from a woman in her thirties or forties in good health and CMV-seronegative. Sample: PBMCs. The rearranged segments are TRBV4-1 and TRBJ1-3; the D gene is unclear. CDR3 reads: CASSQGLVRGNTIYF. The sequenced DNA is TGCGCCAGCAGCCAAGGATTGGTGCGGGGAAACACCATATATTTT.